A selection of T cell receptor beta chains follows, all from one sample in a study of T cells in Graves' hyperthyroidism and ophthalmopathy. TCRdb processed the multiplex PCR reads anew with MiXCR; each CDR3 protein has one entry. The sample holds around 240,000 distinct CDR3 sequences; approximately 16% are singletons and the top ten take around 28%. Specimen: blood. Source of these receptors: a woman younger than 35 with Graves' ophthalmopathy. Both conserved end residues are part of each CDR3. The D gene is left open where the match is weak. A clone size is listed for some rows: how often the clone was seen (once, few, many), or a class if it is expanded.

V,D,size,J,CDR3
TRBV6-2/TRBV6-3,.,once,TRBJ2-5,CASSYSAVYLCASSSRLETQYF
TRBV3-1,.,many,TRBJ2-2,CASSQGVGGELFF
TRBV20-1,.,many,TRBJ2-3,CSAVATDTQYF
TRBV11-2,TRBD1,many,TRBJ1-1,CASSLGQGARNTEAFF
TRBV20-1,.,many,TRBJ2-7,CSARDDAGQQLYEQYF
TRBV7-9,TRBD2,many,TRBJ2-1,CASSLGWGGDSSSAYNEQFF
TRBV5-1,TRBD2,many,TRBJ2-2,CASSSTSGKNTGELFF
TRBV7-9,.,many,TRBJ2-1,CASSPSTPGHNEQFF
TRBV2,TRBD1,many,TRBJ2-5,CASMTVRDRGQETQYF
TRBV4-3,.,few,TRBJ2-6,CASSQDRGQVAGANVLTF
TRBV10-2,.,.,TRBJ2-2,CASTRTANTGELFF
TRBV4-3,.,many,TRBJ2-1,CASSQVGLQNEQFF
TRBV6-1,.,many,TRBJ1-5,CASRADEGQPQHF
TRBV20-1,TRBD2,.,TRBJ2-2,CSVPLGGANTGELFF
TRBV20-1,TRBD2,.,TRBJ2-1,CSAMASGRASYNEQFF
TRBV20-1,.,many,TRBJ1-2,CSASSGSGVGGYTF
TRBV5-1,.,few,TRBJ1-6,CASSFGEAGYNSPLHF
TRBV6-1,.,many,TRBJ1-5,CASSEATGVGTQHF
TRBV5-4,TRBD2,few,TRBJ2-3,CASSLYGTSGGTDTQYF
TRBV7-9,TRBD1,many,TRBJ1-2,CASSPPTGGDGYTF
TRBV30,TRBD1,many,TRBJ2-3,CACGTGGDTQYF
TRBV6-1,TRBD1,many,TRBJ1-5,CASTDRGGGNQPQHF
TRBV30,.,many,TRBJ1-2,CAWLHRWGEGNYGYTF
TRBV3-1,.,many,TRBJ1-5,CASSQGTGVAQPQHF
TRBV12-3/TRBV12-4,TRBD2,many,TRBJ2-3,CASSFEGSGVIYRGTDTQYF
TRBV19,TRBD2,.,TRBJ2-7,CASSLETSGPYEQYF
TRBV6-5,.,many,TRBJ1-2,CASSYSLGYGYTF